This is a list of T cell receptor beta chains from one sample in a study of response to subunit inactivated influenza vaccine. TCRdb re-called the RT-PCR reads through MiXCR, storing one row per CDR3 protein. The sample lists roughly 180,000 distinct CDR3 sequences, roughly 8.7% occurring once. Specimen: non-naive T cells sorted from PBMCs, collected on the day of vaccination. These receptors were obtained from a man aged 50 or older who received an inactivated influenza vaccine. The CDR3 runs from the conserved cysteine through the conserved F or W. Each record gives: CDR3 DNA, CDR3 protein, V gene, D gene, J gene, clone size. D genes are given only for firm matches. Clone size is not always given. Where it is, it says once, few, many or a class for expanded clones.

cdr3_nt: TGCAGTGCTAGACCCGACAGGACTGCTTTCTTT
cdr3_aa: CSARPDRTAFF
v_call: TRBV20-1
d_call: NA
j_call: TRBJ1-1
clone_size: NA

cdr3_nt: TGTGCCAGCAGCTCCACATCGGGATCCTTAGGTACGCAGTATTTT
cdr3_aa: CASSSTSGSLGTQYF
v_call: TRBV12-3/TRBV12-4
d_call: NA
j_call: TRBJ2-3
clone_size: many

cdr3_nt: TGCAGCGTGGCCGGGTACAGGGTGAACACTGAAGCTTTCTTT
cdr3_aa: CSVAGYRVNTEAFF
v_call: TRBV29-1
d_call: NA
j_call: TRBJ1-1
clone_size: NA

cdr3_nt: TGTGCCAGCAGCTCCCGTTTTCTTAACACCGGGGAGCTGTTTTTT
cdr3_aa: CASSSRFLNTGELFF
v_call: TRBV11-1
d_call: NA
j_call: TRBJ2-2
clone_size: NA

cdr3_nt: TGTGCCAGCAGCTTACGTAGCGGGAGGGCTCACTCCTACAATGAGCAGTTCTTC
cdr3_aa: CASSLRSGRAHSYNEQFF
v_call: TRBV7-8
d_call: TRBD2
j_call: TRBJ2-1
clone_size: NA

cdr3_nt: TGTGCCTGGAGTGTGTCTGGCAATCAGCCCCAGCATTTT
cdr3_aa: CAWSVSGNQPQHF
v_call: TRBV30
d_call: NA
j_call: TRBJ1-5
clone_size: few

cdr3_nt: TGTGCCAGTAGTATCGAGGGGGCTAGCAATCAGCCCCAGCATTTT
cdr3_aa: CASSIEGASNQPQHF
v_call: TRBV19
d_call: TRBD1
j_call: TRBJ1-5
clone_size: NA

cdr3_nt: TGCGCCAGCCGGGTACAGGGGAACGGCGAAAAACTGTTTTTT
cdr3_aa: CASRVQGNGEKLFF
v_call: TRBV5-1
d_call: TRBD1
j_call: TRBJ1-4
clone_size: few

cdr3_nt: TGCAGTGCGGCGAAGGGGGCAAGCACAGATACGCAGTATTTT
cdr3_aa: CSAAKGASTDTQYF
v_call: TRBV20-1
d_call: TRBD1
j_call: TRBJ2-3
clone_size: few

cdr3_nt: TGTGCCAGTAGTATAGTAGGGGGACAGGACGAGCAGTACTTC
cdr3_aa: CASSIVGGQDEQYF
v_call: TRBV19
d_call: TRBD1
j_call: TRBJ2-7
clone_size: NA

cdr3_nt: TGTGCCAGCAGGCCGCCAGGGGGAAACACCATATATTTT
cdr3_aa: CASRPPGGNTIYF
v_call: TRBV27
d_call: NA
j_call: TRBJ1-3
clone_size: many

cdr3_nt: TGTGCCAGCAGTGAAGCGATTCAGGGCGAAAAACTGTTTTTT
cdr3_aa: CASSEAIQGEKLFF
v_call: TRBV2
d_call: NA
j_call: TRBJ1-4
clone_size: few

cdr3_nt: TGTGCCAGCAGCCACCTCAGATCCTACGAGCAGTACTTC
cdr3_aa: CASSHLRSYEQYF
v_call: TRBV7-2
d_call: NA
j_call: TRBJ2-7
clone_size: NA

cdr3_nt: TGCGCCAGCAGCTTTGGACAGAACACTGAAGCTTTCTTT
cdr3_aa: CASSFGQNTEAFF
v_call: TRBV12-3/TRBV12-4
d_call: NA
j_call: TRBJ1-1
clone_size: many

cdr3_nt: TGTGCCAGTAGTATCGACGCCTTGAGGGCGGGTGGTACGCAGTATTTT
cdr3_aa: CASSIDALRAGGTQYF
v_call: TRBV19
d_call: NA
j_call: TRBJ2-3
clone_size: NA

cdr3_nt: TGCAGCGTTGACCAGCTAGCGGGGGTCAATGAGCAGTTCTTC
cdr3_aa: CSVDQLAGVNEQFF
v_call: TRBV29-1
d_call: TRBD2
j_call: TRBJ2-1
clone_size: NA

cdr3_nt: TGTGCCAGCAGGACAGGTGGGGCCAACGTCCTGACTTTC
cdr3_aa: CASRTGGANVLTF
v_call: TRBV28
d_call: NA
j_call: TRBJ2-6
clone_size: NA

cdr3_nt: TGCGCCAGCAGCCAAGAACCCACGTACAATGAGCAGTTCTTC
cdr3_aa: CASSQEPTYNEQFF
v_call: TRBV4-3
d_call: NA
j_call: TRBJ2-1
clone_size: many

cdr3_nt: TGTGCCAGCAGCTCCCTTGGGGTTCAATTACCAGACAATGAGCAGTTCTTC
cdr3_aa: CASSSLGVQLPDNEQFF
v_call: TRBV5-6
d_call: NA
j_call: TRBJ2-1
clone_size: NA

cdr3_nt: TGTGCCACCAGCAGGTCCGGGGGGTTCTCCTACAATGAGCAGTTCTTC
cdr3_aa: CATSRSGGFSYNEQFF
v_call: TRBV15
d_call: TRBD2
j_call: TRBJ2-1
clone_size: many

cdr3_nt: TGCGCCAGCAGCTCCCCGGACCGTAGCACAGATACGCAGTATTTT
cdr3_aa: CASSSPDRSTDTQYF
v_call: TRBV5-1
d_call: NA
j_call: TRBJ2-3
clone_size: many

cdr3_nt: TGTGCCAGCAGTTACGGAGAGACCCAGTACTTC
cdr3_aa: CASSYGETQYF
v_call: TRBV6-2/TRBV6-3
d_call: NA
j_call: TRBJ2-5
clone_size: many

cdr3_nt: TGTGCCAGCAGTTACTCACAGGCGGTGCCGGGGAACATTCAGTACTTC
cdr3_aa: CASSYSQAVPGNIQYF
v_call: TRBV6-5
d_call: NA
j_call: TRBJ2-4
clone_size: few

cdr3_nt: TGCGCCAGCAGCCAAGATGGCGAGCCCGAGGATACGCAGTATTTT
cdr3_aa: CASSQDGEPEDTQYF
v_call: TRBV4-1
d_call: NA
j_call: TRBJ2-3
clone_size: many

cdr3_nt: TGTGCCAGCAACCAAATACAGGGTTCCCGCGAGCAGTACTTC
cdr3_aa: CASNQIQGSREQYF
v_call: TRBV28
d_call: NA
j_call: TRBJ2-7
clone_size: few

cdr3_nt: TGTGCCAGCAGCTGGAAGTTACCTGGACTAGCGGGAACCGGGGAGCTGTTTTTT
cdr3_aa: CASSWKLPGLAGTGELFF
v_call: TRBV11-2
d_call: TRBD2
j_call: TRBJ2-2
clone_size: once

cdr3_nt: TGTGCCAGCAGCGTAATCGGGGAGGGCGGGGAGTATGAGCAGTTCTTC
cdr3_aa: CASSVIGEGGEYEQFF
v_call: TRBV9
d_call: TRBD2
j_call: TRBJ2-1
clone_size: NA

cdr3_nt: TGTGCCAGCACCTACGGGGAGGGGGATACGCAGTATTTT
cdr3_aa: CASTYGEGDTQYF
v_call: TRBV2
d_call: TRBD2
j_call: TRBJ2-3
clone_size: NA

cdr3_nt: TGTGCCAGCAGTTATGCTGGGGGCCGAGGGTACGAGCAGTACTTC
cdr3_aa: CASSYAGGRGYEQYF
v_call: TRBV27
d_call: NA
j_call: TRBJ2-7
clone_size: few

cdr3_nt: TGTGCCAGCAGCTCCCATGGCGGGATGGGCGGGGAGCTGTTTTTT
cdr3_aa: CASSSHGGMGGELFF
v_call: TRBV11-1
d_call: NA
j_call: TRBJ2-2
clone_size: few

cdr3_nt: TGCAGTGCTAGAGAAGGAGGTAGCGGGGGCCACTCCTACAATGAGCAGTTCTTC
cdr3_aa: CSAREGGSGGHSYNEQFF
v_call: TRBV20-1
d_call: TRBD2
j_call: TRBJ2-1
clone_size: NA

cdr3_nt: TGTGCCAGCGGGCTCTCGGGCCAGAACACAGATACGCAGTATTTT
cdr3_aa: CASGLSGQNTDTQYF
v_call: TRBV6-1
d_call: NA
j_call: TRBJ2-3
clone_size: many